The rows below give T cell receptor beta chains drawn from one sample of a study of regulatory T cells in long-lasting Graves disease. TCRdb fed the multiplex PCR reads into MiXCR, producing one record per CDR3 protein. The sample shows more than 300,000 distinct CDR3 sequences, about 19% of them seen only once. The material sequenced was peripheral blood mononuclear cells (PBMCs), taken when the disease was refractory, from a patient treated with antithyroid drugs. These receptors all stem from a female donor with Graves disease. Both conserved end residues are part of each CDR3. D genes are given only for firm matches. Not all rows give a size; the values are once, few, many and, for expanded clones, a class.

clone size	J gene	D gene	V gene	CDR3 DNA	CDR3 protein
many	TRBJ2-5	.	TRBV18	TGTGCCAGCTCACCACCGATGGCCCAAGAGACCCAGTACTTC	CASSPPMAQETQYF
few	TRBJ2-1	TRBD2	TRBV12-3/TRBV12-4	TGTGCCAGCAGGGCGGGTGGCGGGAGGATGAACAATGAGCAGTTCTTC	CASRAGGGRMNNEQFF
many	TRBJ2-2	.	TRBV6-1	TGTGCCAGCAGCCTTCGAAACGGGGACGGGGAGCTGTTTTTT	CASSLRNGDGELFF
many	TRBJ2-2	TRBD1	TRBV7-9	TGTGCCAGCCCTCAGCCGGGACAGGGGGCCACCGGGGAGCTGTTTTTT	CASPQPGQGATGELFF
few	TRBJ1-5	.	TRBV10-3	TGTGCCATCAGCCAGACTAGGGGGGATCAGCCCCAGCATTTT	CAISQTRGDQPQHF
many	TRBJ2-4	.	TRBV11-2	TGTGCCAGCAGCTTAGGGGGTTTAGCCAAAAACATTCAGTACTTC	CASSLGGLAKNIQYF
.	TRBJ1-1	TRBD1	TRBV5-1	TGCGCCAGCAGCTTGGCCGGGACAGGGGCCCCTGAAGCTTTCTTT	CASSLAGTGAPEAFF
.	TRBJ1-2	TRBD1	TRBV6-1	TGTGCCAGCAGTAAGGCTGACAGGGTGTTCGGCTACACCTTC	CASSKADRVFGYTF
many	TRBJ2-5	TRBD2	TRBV12-3/TRBV12-4	TGTGCCAGCAGTCCCCACCACCGACTAGCGGGAGGGAGGGAGACCCAGTACTTC	CASSPHHRLAGGRETQYF
.	TRBJ1-2	.	TRBV6-1	TGTGCCAGCAGAAAAGGCGGCTATGGCTACACCTTC	CASRKGGYGYTF
many	TRBJ1-4	TRBD1	TRBV2	TGTGCCAGCAGCCGGGACAGGGACGATGAAAAACTGTTTTTT	CASSRDRDDEKLFF
many	TRBJ1-5	TRBD1	TRBV12-3/TRBV12-4	TGTGCCAGCAGTCCGCAGACAGGGGTCCAGCCCCAGCATTTT	CASSPQTGVQPQHF
many	TRBJ1-4	TRBD1	TRBV30	TGTGCCTGGAGTGAAAAGGGACAGACTAATGAAAAACTGTTTTTT	CAWSEKGQTNEKLFF
few	TRBJ1-3	.	TRBV6-1	TGTGCCAGCAGCCCCCCCGACAGTACCTCTGGAAACACCATATATTTT	CASSPPDSTSGNTIYF
few	TRBJ2-5	.	TRBV7-2	TGTGCCAGCAGTTTTGGCCCTACCAGCGGCGAGACCCAGTACTTC	CASSFGPTSGETQYF
many	TRBJ1-5	.	TRBV30	TGTGCCTGGAGTGCCGTAATTGGCAGCAATCAGCCCCAGCATTTT	CAWSAVIGSNQPQHF
.	TRBJ2-5	TRBD2	TRBV29-1	TGCAGCGTTGTAGGGACGCGGGGGGCCCAGTACTTC	CSVVGTRGAQYF
.	TRBJ1-5	.	TRBV19	TGTGCCAGTAGTATAGCGCGGGCGGGGGCGCCCCTTTCGCCCCAGCATTTT	CASSIARAGAPLSPQHF
many	TRBJ1-6	.	TRBV20-1	TGCAGTGCTATCGCAAGCTCCTATAATTCACCCCTCCACTTT	CSAIASSYNSPLHF
many	TRBJ2-5	.	TRBV20-1	TGCAGTGCTAGGGTTACAGGGCGGGAGACCCAGTACTTC	CSARVTGRETQYF
.	TRBJ1-2	TRBD1	TRBV19	TGTGCCAGTAGTATCTTCGGGACAGGGGGCTCGGGGAACTATGGCTACACCTTC	CASSIFGTGGSGNYGYTF
.	TRBJ2-1	.	TRBV9	TGTGCCAGCAGCGTAGGACTACAGTCCTACAATGAGCAGTTCTTC	CASSVGLQSYNEQFF
.	TRBJ2-2	.	TRBV2	TGTGCCAGCAGTTCGGCAGCCTCTAACACCGGGGAGCTGTTTTTT	CASSSAASNTGELFF
.	TRBJ2-6	TRBD1	TRBV20-1	TGCAGTGCTAGGGAACAGGGGTTCGGGGCCAACGTCCTGACTTTC	CSAREQGFGANVLTF
many	TRBJ2-2	TRBD2	TRBV28	TGTGCCAGCAGTTTTTTAGTACTAGCGGGTCTCAGCCGGGCCGGGGAGCTGTTTTTT	CASSFLVLAGLSRAGELFF
few	TRBJ1-1	.	TRBV11-2	TGTGCCAGCAGCCCCCGCGGGAGCCCGAACACTGAAGCTTTCTTT	CASSPRGSPNTEAFF
few	TRBJ1-5	.	TRBV24-1	TGTGCCACGGCAGATACTCGTGCCCCGAATCAGCCCCAGCATTTT	CATADTRAPNQPQHF
many	TRBJ2-7	.	TRBV5-1	TGCGCCAGCAGCTTGGACAGGCCATTCTCCTACGAGCAGTACTTC	CASSLDRPFSYEQYF
.	TRBJ2-7	.	TRBV18	TGTGCCAGCTCATCCGAGCCCCTTGTAGTATACGAGCAGTACTTC	CASSSEPLVVYEQYF
many	TRBJ1-2	TRBD1	TRBV29-1	TGCAGCGTTGAGGTGGGACAGGGGAGCTATGGCTACACCTTC	CSVEVGQGSYGYTF
.	TRBJ1-1	.	TRBV20-1	TGCAGTGCTAGAGTGATACAAATGAACACTGAAGCTTTCTTT	CSARVIQMNTEAFF
few	TRBJ2-7	.	TRBV19	TGTGCCAGTAGTTTACGGAGCGAGCAGTACTTC	CASSLRSEQYF